Following are 9 T cell receptor beta chains from one sample sequenced in a study of blood T cell repertoires in COVID-19. Repertoires were generated with immunoSEQ multiplex PCR, while TCRdb's copy carries only in-frame clones and drops some. The table records 43,000 or so clones, approximately 89% of them present only once. The material sequenced was peripheral blood. The receptors originated from a man aged 60 to 75 with active or convalescent COVID-19.

The CDR3 DNA sequence: TGTGCCTGGAGTGCATCCGGACAGGGGGCGATTTCACCCCTCCACTTT. Translating gives CAWSASGQGAISPLHF. The chain links TRBV30 to TRBJ1-6; 11 nucleotides match TRBD1. Germline CDR1 is GTSNPN and CDR2 is SVGIG (reference sequence). The CDR3 extends over 16 amino acids. Losses at the gene ends were 1 base for V and 9 bases for J; bases not matched to a gene: 8.

The chain employs TRBV7-2 and TRBJ1-1, with a tentative D call TRBD1 (5 bases). V lost 1 base and J 3 bases, leaving 15 bases between the germline ends. CDR3 length: 16 amino acids. Germline V gene lookup returns CDR1 SGHTA and CDR2 FQGNSA. The CDR3 region is CASSLGRGGGYTEAFF. For the CDR3, the DNA is TGTGCCAGCAGCTTAGGTAGGGGTGGGGGGTACACTGAAGCTTTCTTT.

This rearrangement joins TRBV7-2 to TRBJ2-7; TRBD2 might be the D (5 bases). This CDR3 has 13 amino acids. The germline gives CDR1 SGHTA, CDR2 FQGNSA. The V end lost 5 bases, the J end lost 7 bases, and 15 bases lay between the germline ends. This CDR3 reads CASSPEYGGEQYF. In DNA form, the CDR3 reads TGTGCCAGCAGCCCCGAGTACGGAGGAGAGCAGTACTTC.

The rearrangement uses TRBV28 and TRBJ2-1; D call uncertain. The CDR3 consists of 13 residues. Trimming shortened V by 6 bases and J by 4 bases, and 10 bases separated the two germline ends. Germline V gene data show CDR1 as MDHEN and CDR2 as SYDVKM. CDR3 sequence (DNA): TGTGCCAGCAGCGGGTACCCTTACAATGAGCAGTTCTTC. Translating it yields CASSGYPYNEQFF.

DNA of the CDR3: TGTGCCAGTAGCAAAGTAGCGGGGGGTACCTACAATGAGCAGTTCTTC. Residues: CASSKVAGGTYNEQFF. V and J are TRBV19 and TRBJ2-1; 10 bases are shared with TRBD2. V gave up 6 bases and J gave up 2 bases; unmatched junction bases: 7. Looked up from germline, CDR1 is LNHDA and CDR2 is SQIVND (reference sequence). The CDR3 sequence is 16 residues long.

The V and J genes are TRBV5-1 and TRBJ2-5; 7 bases line up with TRBD2. Germline-derived CDR1 and CDR2 are SGHRS and YFSETQ. The CDR3 sequence is 13 residues long. V dropped 0 bases and J dropped 10; count of bases not matched to a gene: 6. CDR3 coding DNA: TGCGCCAGCAGCTTGGAAGGGTCGGGGGGCCAGTACTTC. It encodes CASSLEGSGGQYF. The full variable domain, its missing parts supplied by reference TRBV5-1 and TRBJ2-5, is KAGVTQTPRYLIKTRGQQVTLSCSPISGHRSVSWYQQTPGQGLQFLFEYFSETQRNKGNFPGRFSGRQFSNSRSEMNVSTLELGDSALYLCASSLEGSGGQYFGPGTRLLVL.

The rearrangement joins TRBV29-1 to TRBJ1-1; the D gene is possibly TRBD1 (5 bases). CDR1 and CDR2 from the germline V gene are SQVTM and ANQGSEA. The CDR3 spans 14 residues. The germline V and J ends were trimmed by 1 base and 7 bases, with 16 bases remaining between them. CDR3 region: CSVEGTWSVGEAFF. The CDR3 bases are TGCAGCGTTGAAGGGACATGGTCCGTAGGTGAAGCTTTCTTT.

The V gene is TRBV6-5, the J gene TRBJ2-7; TRBD2 agrees at 8 bases. CDR3 length: 13 amino acids. The V gene's germline CDR1 is MNHEY and CDR2 SVGAGI. The ends lost 6 bases at V and 6 bases at J; junction bases unmatched: 7. CDR3: CASSPGGRGEQYF. Written as DNA, the CDR3 is TGTGCCAGCAGCCCGGGGGGGCGGGGCGAGCAGTACTTC.

The chain has TRBV27 and TRBJ1-4; 8 nucleotides match TRBD1. V dropped 5 bases and J dropped 8; count of bases not matched to a gene: 10. The CDR3 is 15 amino acids. CDR1 MNHEY and CDR2 SMNVEV come from the germline V gene (reference sequence). The CDR3 DNA sequence: TGTGCCAGCAGTCTTCGGACAGGGATAGGCGAAAAACTGTTTTTT. Translated: CASSLRTGIGEKLFF.